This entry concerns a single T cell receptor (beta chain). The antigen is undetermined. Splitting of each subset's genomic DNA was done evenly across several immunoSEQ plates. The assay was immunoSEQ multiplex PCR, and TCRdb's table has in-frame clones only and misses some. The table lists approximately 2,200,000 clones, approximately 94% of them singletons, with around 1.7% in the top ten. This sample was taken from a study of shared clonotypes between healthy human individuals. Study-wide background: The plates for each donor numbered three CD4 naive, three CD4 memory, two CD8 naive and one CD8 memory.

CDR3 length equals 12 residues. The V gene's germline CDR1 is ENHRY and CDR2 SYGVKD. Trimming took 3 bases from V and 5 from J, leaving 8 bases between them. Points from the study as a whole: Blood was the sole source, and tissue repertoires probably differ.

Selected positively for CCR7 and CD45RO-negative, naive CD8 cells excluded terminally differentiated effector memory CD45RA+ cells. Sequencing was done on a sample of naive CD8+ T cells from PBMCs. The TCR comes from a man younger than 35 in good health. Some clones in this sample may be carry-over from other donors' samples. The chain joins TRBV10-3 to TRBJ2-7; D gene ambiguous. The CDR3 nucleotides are TGTGCCATCAGTGAAGTTATCCACGAGCAGTACTTC. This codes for CAISEVIHEQYF.